Shown below are 14 T cell receptor beta chains from a single sample sequenced in a study of blood T cells in healthy people across ages. Sample-barcoded 5' priming and a J-beta primer mix drove a second PCR of roughly 7 to 11 cycles. TCRdb passed the 5' RACE reads through MiXCR, listing each CDR3 protein once. The sample contains 540,000 or so distinct CDR3 sequences, around 24% of which appear only once. These data were also filed under a second study, of T cells of mothers and their children.

The specimen was blood. The receptors stem from a boy aged 10-17 years in good health.

The chain carries TRBV6-2 or TRBV6-3 and TRBJ1-1, with D tentatively TRBD1 (6 bases). The CDR3 consists of 13 residues. Trimming stripped 3 bases from V and 6 bases from J, with 11 bases between. The germline gives CDR1 MNHEY, CDR2 SVGEGT. The CDR3 loop reads CASSYRGIPEAFF. CDR3 nucleotides: TGTGCCAGCAGTTATAGGGGGATCCCTGAAGCTTTCTTT.

The sample holds a few counts of this clonotype. The chain joins TRBV28 to TRBJ2-5; 7 nucleotides align to TRBD2. CDR1 is MDHEN, CDR2 SYDVKM, per germline. V shed 5 bases, J shed 11 bases, and the junction held 20 bases outside the gene matches. This CDR3 region has 16 residues. CDR3 residues: CASSLNARLASYGQYF. The CDR3 nucleotides are TGTGCCAGCAGTCTCAATGCGAGACTAGCCTCCTACGGGCAGTACTTC.

This clonotype was seen only a few times. The V call is TRBV6-1, the J call TRBJ2-6, with TRBD1 matching 7 bases. This CDR3 comprises 18 residues. J gave up 1 base and V 5 bases, and 11 bases lay outside the gene matches. From germline, CDR1 is MNHNS and CDR2 SASEGT. The CDR3 region has the DNA TGTGCCAGCAGTCCAACAGGGGATTTTTCGTCTGGGGCCAACGTCCTGACTTTC. This encodes CASSPTGDFSSGANVLTF.

This clonotype turned up a few times. V gene TRBV18 combines with J gene TRBJ1-4; D remains unclear. The CDR3 runs to 13 residues. CDR1 KGHSH and CDR2 LQKENI come from the germline V gene. V dropped 4 bases and J dropped 5 bases, with 8 bases sitting between them. The CDR3 loop is CASSRGQNEKLFF. CDR3 nucleotides: TGTGCCAGCTCACGTGGCCAGAATGAAAAACTGTTTTTT.

This rearrangement joins TRBV9 to TRBJ2-5, with D perhaps TRBD2 (5 bases). This CDR3 is built from 17 residues. V dropped 0 bases and J dropped 5 bases, with 20 bases sitting between them. Germline V gene lookup returns CDR1 SGDLS and CDR2 YYNGEE. The CDR3 bases are TGTGCCAGCAGCGTAGAAATTGGTGGGAGAGGTAGCGAGACCCAGTACTTC. It encodes CASSVEIGGRGSETQYF.

This clonotype has just a few counts. The CDR3 carries no conserved terminal phenylalanine or tryptophan, so it likely arises from a read error. The chain uses TRBV7-6 and TRBJ2-3; D call uncertain. Germline CDR1 SGHVS, CDR2 FNYEAQ. The CDR3 covers 15 residues. The germline V and J ends were trimmed by 2 bases and 0 bases, with 9 bases remaining between them. The DNA for the CDR3 is TGTGCCAGCAGCTTATTGGGCGGTAGCACAGATACGCAGTATATT. Translating it yields CASSLLGGSTDTQYI.

The gene calls are TRBV4-3 and TRBJ2-1; D possibly corresponds to TRBD1 (5 bases). The assigned J gene may be wrong: the sequence end matches TRBJ2-5 better. Germline CDR1 reads LGHNA; CDR2 reads YSLEER. This CDR3 spans 15 amino acids. The DNA of the CDR3 is TGCGCCAGCAGCCAAGATGCAGGGCATCAAGAGACCCAGTACTTC. This translates into CASSQDAGHQETQYF.

This rearrangement joins TRBV28 to TRBJ2-3; 8 bases map to TRBD1. Germline V gene lookup returns CDR1 MDHEN and CDR2 SYDVKM. This CDR3 contains 14 residues. The V segment lost 4 bases and the J segment 3 bases; nucleotides outside the gene matches: 3. This CDR3 reads CASSSDRETDTQYF. CDR3 nucleotide sequence: TGTGCCAGCAGTTCGGACAGGGAGACAGATACGCAGTATTTT.

Only a few counts were recorded for this clonotype. The chain uses TRBV6-2 or TRBV6-3 and TRBJ2-1, with D possibly being TRBD2 (5 bases). Between the trimmed V and J ends, which lost 4 bases and 6 bases, there was a span of 10 bases. CDR3 length: 13 amino acids. Per germline, CDR1 MNHEY and CDR2 SVGEGT. The CDR3 spells CASSLLVPNEQFF. Here the CDR3 DNA reads TGTGCCAGCAGTTTACTAGTACCCAATGAGCAGTTCTTC.

This clonotype showed up many times. This chain connects TRBV19 to TRBJ2-7; maybe TRBD1 (6 bases). Germline V gene sequence: CDR1 LNHDA, CDR2 SQIVND (reference sequence). The CDR3 runs 13 residues. Trimming shortened V by 6 bases and J by 2 bases, and 11 bases separated the two germline ends. The CDR3 DNA follows: TGTGCCAGTAGGATTGACAGGACCTACGAGCAGTACTTC. This encodes CASRIDRTYEQYF.

This clonotype was recorded many times. This chain joins TRBV4-3 and TRBJ1-6, with D maybe TRBD1 (5 bases). There are 18 residues in the CDR3. The V end was cut by 1 base, the J end by 8 bases, with 21 bases between. From germline, CDR1 is LGHNA and CDR2 YSLEER. CDR3 sequence reads: CASSQALGRGIMDSPLHF. The CDR3 region has the DNA TGCGCCAGCAGCCAAGCCTTGGGGAGGGGAATTATGGATTCACCCCTCCACTTT.

This clonotype was counted between two and nine times. The rearrangement uses TRBV12-3 or TRBV12-4 and TRBJ1-2; D remains unclear. The V end lost 6 bases, the J end lost 3 bases, and 11 bases lay between the germline ends. This CDR3 is 13 amino acids long. The CDR3, as DNA: TGTGCCAGCAGCCCGGCTCCGGACTATGGCTACACCTTC. Translating it yields CASSPAPDYGYTF.

This clonotype has more than one count but fewer than ten. V is TRBV28 and J is TRBJ1-1, with D unclear. The ends were cut back, 0 bases at V and 7 bases at J, with 6 bases in the middle. CDR3 length: 12 residues. Germline-derived CDR1 and CDR2 are MDHEN and SYDVKM. The CDR3 here is CASSLWTYEAFF. CDR3 sequence (DNA): TGTGCCAGCAGTTTATGGACCTATGAAGCTTTCTTT.

The chain employs TRBV9 and TRBJ2-1; TRBD2 might be the D (6 bases). The CDR3 contains 18 residues. CDR1 is SGDLS and CDR2 is YYNGEE in the germline V gene. Trimming left V 0 bases short and J 0 bases short, with 16 bases between. CDR3 nucleotide sequence: TGTGCCAGCAGCGTAGGAGGTCTCGGGCGGGGCTCCTACAATGAGCAGTTCTTC. It codes for CASSVGGLGRGSYNEQFF.